This paragraph reports one T cell receptor beta chain. Its specificity is not known. Profiled with immunoSEQ multiplex PCR; TCRdb holds only in-frame clones, not every one. The sample lists 77,000 or so clones; around 92% were seen once. These data belong to a study of OX40 agonist ivuxolimab in advanced cancers. Study-level background: Antecedent anti-PD-1, anti-PD-L1 or anti-CTLA-4 therapy was permissible, with under 50% having received some. Partial response was recorded in three patients: one hepatocellular carcinoma and two cutaneous melanoma cases.

This CDR3 region has 13 residues. Germline V CDR1 and CDR2: SQVTM, ANQGSEA. Trimming took off 7 bases at V and 1 base at J, with 13 bases between the two ends. Study-wide points: Certain nonresponders likewise exhibited a low normalized T-cell clonal expansion. Researchers report that CD8+ T cells had, on average, more expanded clones than CD4+.

The sequence was obtained from an adult with an advanced solid tumor such as melanoma, head and neck, liver or kidney cancer. Specimen: CD4+ or CD8+ T cells sorted from blood, collected in a trial of the OX40 agonist ivuxolimab. The rearrangement uses TRBV29-1 and TRBJ1-1; TRBD1 might be the D (6 bases). CDR3 sequence: CSAEQGGNTEAFF. CDR3 bases: TGCAGCGCCGAACAGGGAGGGAACACTGAAGCTTTCTTT.